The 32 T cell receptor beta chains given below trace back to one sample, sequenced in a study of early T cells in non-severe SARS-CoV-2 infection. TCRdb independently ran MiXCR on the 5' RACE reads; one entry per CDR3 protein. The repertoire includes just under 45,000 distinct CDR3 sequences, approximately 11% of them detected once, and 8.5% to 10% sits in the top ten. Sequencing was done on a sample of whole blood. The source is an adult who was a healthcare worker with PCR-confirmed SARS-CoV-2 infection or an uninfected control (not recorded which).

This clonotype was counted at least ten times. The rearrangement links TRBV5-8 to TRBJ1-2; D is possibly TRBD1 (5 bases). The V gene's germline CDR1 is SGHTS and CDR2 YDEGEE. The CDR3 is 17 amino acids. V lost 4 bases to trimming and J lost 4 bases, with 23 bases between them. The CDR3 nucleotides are TGTGCCAGCAGCCTTACCGTGGGGGTACAAACTTCCTATGGCTACACCTTC. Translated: CASSLTVGVQTSYGYTF.

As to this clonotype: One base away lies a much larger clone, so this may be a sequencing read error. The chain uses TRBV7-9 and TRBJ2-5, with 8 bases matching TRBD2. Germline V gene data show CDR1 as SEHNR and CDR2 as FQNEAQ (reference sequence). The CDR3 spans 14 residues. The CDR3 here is CACSPRLARETQYF. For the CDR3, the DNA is TGTGCCTGCAGCCCCCGACTAGCGCGAGAGACCCAGTACTTC. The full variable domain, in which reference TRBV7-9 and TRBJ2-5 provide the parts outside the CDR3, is DTGVSQNPRHKITKRGQNVTFRCDPISEHNRLYWYRQTLGQGPEFLTYFQNEAQLEKSRLLSDRFSAERPKGSFSTLEIQRTEQGDSAMYLCACSPRLARETQYFGPGTRLLVL.

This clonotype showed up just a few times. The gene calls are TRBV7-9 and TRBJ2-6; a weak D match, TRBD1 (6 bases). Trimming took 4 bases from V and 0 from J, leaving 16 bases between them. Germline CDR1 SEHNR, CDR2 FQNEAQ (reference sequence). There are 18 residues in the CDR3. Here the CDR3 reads CASSSGTPRTSGANVLTF. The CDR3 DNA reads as TGTGCCAGCAGCTCCGGGACACCGAGAACCTCTGGGGCCAACGTCCTGACTTTC.

The CDR3 here is CASQTGGSPLHF. The CDR3 DNA follows: TGTGCCAGCCAAACAGGGGGATCACCCCTCCACTTT. This rearrangement joins TRBV14 to TRBJ1-6; TRBD1 aligns across 8 bases. V lost 8 bases, J lost 10 bases, and 4 bases stayed unmatched. Per germline, CDR1 SGHDN and CDR2 FVKESK. CDR3 length: 12 residues. The whole variable domain, filled in from reference TRBV14 and TRBJ1-6, reads EAGVTQFPSHSVIEKGQTVTLRCDPISGHDNLYWYRRVMGKEIKFLLHFVKESKQDESGMPNNRFLAERTGGTYSTLKVQPAELEDSGVYFCASQTGGSPLHFGNGTRLTVT.

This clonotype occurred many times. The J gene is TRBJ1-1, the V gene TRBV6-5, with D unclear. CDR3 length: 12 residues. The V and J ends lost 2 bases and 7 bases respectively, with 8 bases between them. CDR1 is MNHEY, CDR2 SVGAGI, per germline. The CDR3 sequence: CASSYGRNEAFF. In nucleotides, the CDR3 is TGTGCCAGCAGTTACGGACGGAATGAAGCTTTCTTT.

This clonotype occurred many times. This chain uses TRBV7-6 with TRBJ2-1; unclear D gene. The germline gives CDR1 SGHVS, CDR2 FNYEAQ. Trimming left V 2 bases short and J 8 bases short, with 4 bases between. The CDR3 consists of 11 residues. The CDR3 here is CASSLWDEQFF. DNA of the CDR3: TGTGCCAGCAGCTTATGGGATGAGCAGTTCTTC.

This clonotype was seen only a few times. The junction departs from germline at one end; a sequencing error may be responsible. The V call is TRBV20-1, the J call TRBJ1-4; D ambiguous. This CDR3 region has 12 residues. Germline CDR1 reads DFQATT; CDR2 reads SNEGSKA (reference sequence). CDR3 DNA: TGCAGTGCTTCGAGCCAGGTCAGCCCCGAAGTTTTT. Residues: CSASSQVSPEVF.

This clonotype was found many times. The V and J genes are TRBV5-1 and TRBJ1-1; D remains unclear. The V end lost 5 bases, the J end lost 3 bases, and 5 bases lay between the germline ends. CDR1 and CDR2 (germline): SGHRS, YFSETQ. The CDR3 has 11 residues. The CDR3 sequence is CASRSYTEAFF. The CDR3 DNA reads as TGCGCCAGCAGATCTTACACTGAAGCTTTCTTT.

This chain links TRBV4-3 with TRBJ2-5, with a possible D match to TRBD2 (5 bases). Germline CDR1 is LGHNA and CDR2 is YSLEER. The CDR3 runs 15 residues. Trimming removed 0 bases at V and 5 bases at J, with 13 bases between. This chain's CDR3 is CASSQDLTTGETQYF. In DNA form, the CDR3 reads TGCGCCAGCAGCCAAGATCTGACCACGGGGGAGACCCAGTACTTC.

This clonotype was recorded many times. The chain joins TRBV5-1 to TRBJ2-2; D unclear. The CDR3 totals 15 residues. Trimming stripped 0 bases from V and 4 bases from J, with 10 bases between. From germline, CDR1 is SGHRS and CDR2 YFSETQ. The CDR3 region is CASSLAVLGTGELFF. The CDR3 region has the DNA TGCGCCAGCAGCTTGGCAGTTCTGGGCACCGGGGAGCTGTTTTTT. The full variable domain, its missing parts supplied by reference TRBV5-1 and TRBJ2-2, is KAGVTQTPRYLIKTRGQQVTLSCSPISGHRSVSWYQQTPGQGLQFLFEYFSETQRNKGNFPGRFSGRQFSNSRSEMNVSTLELGDSALYLCASSLAVLGTGELFFGEGSRLTVL.

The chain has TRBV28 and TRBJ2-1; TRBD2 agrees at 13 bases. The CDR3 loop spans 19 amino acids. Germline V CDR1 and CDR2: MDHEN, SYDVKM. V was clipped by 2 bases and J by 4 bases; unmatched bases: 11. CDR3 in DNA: TGTGCCAGCAGTTTAGGACCCGGGACTAGCGGGGTGTCATACAATGAGCAGTTCTTC. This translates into CASSLGPGTSGVSYNEQFF. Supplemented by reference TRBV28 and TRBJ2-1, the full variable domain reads DVKVTQSSRYLVKRTGEKVFLECVQDMDHENMFWYRQDPGLGLRLIYFSYDVKMKEKGDIPEGYSVSREKKERFSLILESASTNQTSMYLCASSLGPGTSGVSYNEQFFGPGTRLTVL.

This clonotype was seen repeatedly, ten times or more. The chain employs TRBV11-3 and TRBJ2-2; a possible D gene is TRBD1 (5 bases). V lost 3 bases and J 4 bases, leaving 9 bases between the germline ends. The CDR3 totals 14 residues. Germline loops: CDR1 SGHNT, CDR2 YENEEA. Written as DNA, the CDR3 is TGTGCCAGCAGCTTGACAGACGGCACCGGGGAGCTGTTTTTT. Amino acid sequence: CASSLTDGTGELFF.

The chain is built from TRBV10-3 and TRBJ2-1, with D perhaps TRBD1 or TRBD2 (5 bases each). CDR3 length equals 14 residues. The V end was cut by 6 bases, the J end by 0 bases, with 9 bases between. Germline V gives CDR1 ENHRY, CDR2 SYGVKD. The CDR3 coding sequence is TGTGCCATCAGACGGGACGGCTCCTACAATGAGCAGTTCTTC. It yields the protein CAIRRDGSYNEQFF.

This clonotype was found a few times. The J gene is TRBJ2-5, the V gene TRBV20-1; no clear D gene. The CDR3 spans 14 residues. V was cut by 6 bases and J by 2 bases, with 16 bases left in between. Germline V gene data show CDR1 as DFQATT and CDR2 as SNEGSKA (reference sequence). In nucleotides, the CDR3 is TGCAGTGCACTTTTAGTCGGACCGCAAGAGACCCAGTACTTC. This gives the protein CSALLVGPQETQYF.

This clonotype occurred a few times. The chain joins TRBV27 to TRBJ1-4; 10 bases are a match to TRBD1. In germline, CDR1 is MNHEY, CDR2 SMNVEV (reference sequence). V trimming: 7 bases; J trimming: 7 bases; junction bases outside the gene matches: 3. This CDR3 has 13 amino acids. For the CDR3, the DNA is TGTGCCAGCAAGGGACAGGGGAGTGAAAAACTGTTTTTT. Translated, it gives CASKGQGSEKLFF.

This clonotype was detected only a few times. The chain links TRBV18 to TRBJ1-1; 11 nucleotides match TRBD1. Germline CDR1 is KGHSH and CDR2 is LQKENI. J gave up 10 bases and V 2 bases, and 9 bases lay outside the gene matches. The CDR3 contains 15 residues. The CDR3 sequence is CASSPESGTGGRAFF. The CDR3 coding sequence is TGTGCCAGCTCACCAGAGTCCGGGACAGGGGGAAGAGCTTTCTTT.

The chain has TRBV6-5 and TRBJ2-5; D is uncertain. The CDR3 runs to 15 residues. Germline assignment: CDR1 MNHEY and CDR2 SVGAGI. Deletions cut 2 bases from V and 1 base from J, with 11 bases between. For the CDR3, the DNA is TGTGCCAGCAGTTACGGGGTGGCATTCCAAGAGACCCAGTACTTC. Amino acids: CASSYGVAFQETQYF.

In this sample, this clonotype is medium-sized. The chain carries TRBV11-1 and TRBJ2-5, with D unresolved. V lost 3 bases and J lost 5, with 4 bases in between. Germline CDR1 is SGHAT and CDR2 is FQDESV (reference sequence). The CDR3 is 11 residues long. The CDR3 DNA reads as TGTGCCAGCAGCTTGTTGGAGACCCAGTACTTC. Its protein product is CASSLLETQYF.

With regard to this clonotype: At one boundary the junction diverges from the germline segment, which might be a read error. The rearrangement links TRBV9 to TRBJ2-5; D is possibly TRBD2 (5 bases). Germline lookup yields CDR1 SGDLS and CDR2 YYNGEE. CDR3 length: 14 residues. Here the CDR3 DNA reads TGTGCCAGCAGCGTGAAGGGAGCCCAAGGGACCCAGTACTTC. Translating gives CASSVKGAQGTQYF.

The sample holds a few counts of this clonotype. CDR3 sequence: CASSFSGGPQGGYNEQFF. The DNA for the CDR3 is TGTGCCAGCAGTTTCTCCGGGGGACCCCAAGGCGGATACAATGAGCAGTTCTTC. The gene calls are TRBV28 and TRBJ2-1; D possibly corresponds to TRBD2 (6 bases). The CDR3 spans 18 residues. The V end was cut by 3 bases, the J end by 4 bases, with 22 bases between. Germline CDR1 MDHEN, CDR2 SYDVKM.

CDR3 sequence (DNA): TGTGCCAGCTCCCGGGACACCGAGGCCTATGGCTACACCTTC. Protein: CASSRDTEAYGYTF. This chain links TRBV25-1 with TRBJ1-2, with a possible D match to TRBD1 (6 bases). CDR1 MGHDK and CDR2 SYGVNS come from the germline V gene. Trimming took off 8 bases at V and 4 bases at J, with 17 bases between the two ends. This CDR3 contains 14 residues.

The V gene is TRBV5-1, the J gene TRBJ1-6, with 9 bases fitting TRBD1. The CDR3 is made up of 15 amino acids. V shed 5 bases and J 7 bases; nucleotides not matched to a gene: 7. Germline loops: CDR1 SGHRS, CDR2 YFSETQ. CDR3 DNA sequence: TGCGCCAGCAGGGACGACAGGGGGATGAATTCACCCCTCCACTTT. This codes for CASRDDRGMNSPLHF.

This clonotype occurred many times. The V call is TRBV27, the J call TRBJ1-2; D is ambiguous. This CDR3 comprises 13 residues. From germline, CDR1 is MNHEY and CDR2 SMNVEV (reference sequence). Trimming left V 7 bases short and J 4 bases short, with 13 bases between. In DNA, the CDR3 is TGTGCCAGCAAGGCGGGAAACGCCTATGGCTACACCTTC. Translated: CASKAGNAYGYTF.

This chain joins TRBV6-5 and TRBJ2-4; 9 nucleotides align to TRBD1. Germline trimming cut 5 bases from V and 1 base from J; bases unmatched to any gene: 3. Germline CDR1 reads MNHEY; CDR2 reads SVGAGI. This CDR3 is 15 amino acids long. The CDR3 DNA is TGTGCCAGCAGTCGGACAGGGGATGCCAAAAACATTCAGTACTTC. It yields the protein CASSRTGDAKNIQYF.

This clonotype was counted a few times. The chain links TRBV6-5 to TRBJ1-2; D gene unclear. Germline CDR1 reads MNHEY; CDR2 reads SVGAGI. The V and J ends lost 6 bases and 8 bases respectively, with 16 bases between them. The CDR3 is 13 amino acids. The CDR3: CASRKPRVEGYTF. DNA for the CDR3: TGTGCCAGCAGAAAGCCTAGGGTCGAAGGCTACACCTTC.

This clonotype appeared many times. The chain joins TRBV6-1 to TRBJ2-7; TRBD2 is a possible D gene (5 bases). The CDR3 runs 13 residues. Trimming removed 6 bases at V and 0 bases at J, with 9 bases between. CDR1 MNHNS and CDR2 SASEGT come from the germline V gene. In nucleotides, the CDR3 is TGTGCCAGCAGCCGAGGGCTCTCCTACGAGCAGTACTTC. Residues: CASSRGLSYEQYF.

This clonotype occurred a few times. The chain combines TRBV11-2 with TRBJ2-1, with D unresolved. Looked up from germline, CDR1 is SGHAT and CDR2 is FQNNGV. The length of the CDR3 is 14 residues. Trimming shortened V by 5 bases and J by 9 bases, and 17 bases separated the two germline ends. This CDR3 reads CASSNRAPYGEQFF. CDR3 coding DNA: TGTGCCAGCAGCAACCGGGCCCCTTACGGTGAGCAGTTCTTC.

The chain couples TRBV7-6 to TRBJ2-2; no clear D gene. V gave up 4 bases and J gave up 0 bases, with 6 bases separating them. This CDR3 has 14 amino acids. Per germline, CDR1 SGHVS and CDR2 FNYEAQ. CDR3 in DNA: TGTGCCAGCAGCTCCACCACGAACACCGGGGAGCTGTTTTTT. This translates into CASSSTTNTGELFF.

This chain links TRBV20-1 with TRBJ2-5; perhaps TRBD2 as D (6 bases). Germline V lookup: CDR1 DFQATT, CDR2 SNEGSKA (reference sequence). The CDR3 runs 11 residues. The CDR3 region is CSSGPEGTQYF. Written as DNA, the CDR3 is TGCAGCTCGGGTCCGGAGGGGACCCAGTACTTC.

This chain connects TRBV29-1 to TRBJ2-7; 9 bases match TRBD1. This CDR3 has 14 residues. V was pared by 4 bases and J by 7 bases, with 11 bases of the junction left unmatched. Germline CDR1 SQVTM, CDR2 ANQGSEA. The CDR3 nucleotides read TGCAGCGTTGGGGGGGGACAGGGACATAGGGAGCAGTACTTC. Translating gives CSVGGGQGHREQYF.

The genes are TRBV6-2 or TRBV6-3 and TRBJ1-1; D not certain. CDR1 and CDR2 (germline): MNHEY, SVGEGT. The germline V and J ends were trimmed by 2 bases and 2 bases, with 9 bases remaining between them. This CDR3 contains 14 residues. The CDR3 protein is CASSYAWDNTEAFF. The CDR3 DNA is TGTGCCAGCAGTTACGCCTGGGATAACACTGAAGCTTTCTTT.

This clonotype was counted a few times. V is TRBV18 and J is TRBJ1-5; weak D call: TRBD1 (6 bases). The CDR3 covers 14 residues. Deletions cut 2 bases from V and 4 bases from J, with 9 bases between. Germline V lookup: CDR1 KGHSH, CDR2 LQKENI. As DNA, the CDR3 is TGTGCCAGCTCACCAAACGGACAGAATCAGCCCCAGCATTTT. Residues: CASSPNGQNQPQHF.